Sequencing of this T cell receptor beta chain was carried out in a study of early T cells in non-severe SARS-CoV-2 infection. Study-wide context: Chains were not paired, and sequencing was done on bulk RNA from unsorted whole blood. Broader study findings: Reliance on VDJdb matching favored anti-spike CD8 responses; private and CD4 specificities were missed.

The CDR3 is 12 amino acids. Germline lookup yields CDR1 KGHSH and CDR2 LQKENI. V was cut by 5 bases and J by 3 bases, with 8 bases left in between. This clonotype was recorded many times. Its specificity is not known. Each cDNA molecule carried a unique molecular identifier. TCRdb reprocessed the 5' RACE reads via MiXCR and lists one record per CDR3 protein. Found here are approximately 67,000 distinct CDR3 sequences, roughly 12% of them singletons; the top ten hold 3% to 4%. The sequencing input was whole blood. The genes are TRBV18 and TRBJ2-7; the D is unclear. This TCR derives from an adult who was a healthcare worker with PCR-confirmed SARS-CoV-2 infection or an uninfected control (not recorded which). The CDR3 loop reads CASSATNYEQYF. CDR3 nucleotides: TGTGCCAGCTCAGCAACGAACTACGAGCAGTACTTC.